A selection of T cell receptor beta chains follows, all from one sample in a study of neurological immune-mediated disorders. TCRdb independently ran MiXCR on the 5' RACE reads; one entry per CDR3 protein. The sample carries tens of thousands of distinct CDR3 sequences, around 4.5% recorded once. Specimen: PBMCs. The receptors were sampled from an older woman with multiple sclerosis. Both conserved end residues are trimmed from each CDR3. The order of the fields is V gene, CDR3 length, CDR3 protein.

TRBV5-1,14,ASSLVGGAVTDTQY
TRBV28,12,ASRINWDNYGYT
TRBV28,11,ASSFSTGDTQY
TRBV28,12,ASSLGGSENTIY
TRBV12-3/TRBV12-4,13,ASSNLWGEGTEAF
TRBV20-1,11,SARLAGQETQY
TRBV20-1,11,SAGQGSSRGYT
TRBV4-3,15,ASSQDLSSGGSGEQF
TRBV9,14,ASSDTGLLNTGELF
TRBV20-1,13,SARDPREGTDTQY
TRBV9,13,ASSVVASDLGGYT
TRBV12-3/TRBV12-4,14,ASSRPGLAGTGELF
TRBV5-1,14,ASSLTPDIGTDTQY
TRBV6-5,10,ATQDSGNTIY
TRBV28,12,ASSPPGGLGEAF
TRBV5-1,10,ASSFSGYEQY